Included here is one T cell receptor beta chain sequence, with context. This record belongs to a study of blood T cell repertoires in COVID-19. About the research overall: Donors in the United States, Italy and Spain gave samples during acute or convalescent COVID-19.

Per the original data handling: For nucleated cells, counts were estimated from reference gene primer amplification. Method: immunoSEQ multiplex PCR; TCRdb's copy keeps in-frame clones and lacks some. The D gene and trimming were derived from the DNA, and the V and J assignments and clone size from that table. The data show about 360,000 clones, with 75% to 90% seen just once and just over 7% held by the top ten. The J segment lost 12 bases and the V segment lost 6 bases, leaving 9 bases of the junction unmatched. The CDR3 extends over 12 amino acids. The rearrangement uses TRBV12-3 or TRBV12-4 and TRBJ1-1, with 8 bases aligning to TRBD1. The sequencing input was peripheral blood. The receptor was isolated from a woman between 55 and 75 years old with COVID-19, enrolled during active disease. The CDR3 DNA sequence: TGTGCCAGCAGGGGAAGACAGGGGCCGACTTTCTTT. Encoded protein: CASRGRQGPTFF.